This TCR beta chain was recovered during a study of PD-L1 blockade in urothelial cancer. The wider study: Blood analyses occurred 3 weeks (second dose) and 6 weeks post treatment start.

Time point denoted: pretreatment peripheral blood. With 5 bases removed from V and 13 bases from J, the gap between germline ends came to 20 bases. The CDR3 has 13 amino acids. Germline V gene sequence: CDR1 MGHDK, CDR2 SYGVNS. This clone appeared once. TCR analog templates of synthetic origin were spiked into each PCR. Clones were sequenced by immunoSEQ multiplex PCR, and TCRdb holds only the in-frame ones, with some missing. The data hold 95,000 to 100,000 clones, with roughly 91% observed a single time. The chain recombines TRBV25-1 with TRBJ1-1; D perhaps matches TRBD1 (6 bases). The sequence was obtained from a man in his sixties with urothelial cancer. This specimen was PBMCs, taken around atezolizumab (anti-PD-L1) treatment. CDR3 protein: CASSPIRGGQGFF. The CDR3 nucleotides read TGTGCCAGCAGTCCTATCCGGGGGGGGCAGGGTTTCTTT.